This TCR beta chain stems from a study of human T cells and chemical hapten exposure. Study-level information: Throughout a study of 20 to 30 weeks, patients underwent weekly scalp administration of diphenylcyclopropenone doses.

The V gene lost 6 bases and the J gene lost 5 bases, with 9 bases spanning the gap. CDR1 and CDR2 from the germline V gene are DFQATT and SNEGSKA (reference sequence). The CDR3 totals 11 residues. Time point reported: patch test 2, 6 weeks after DPC sensitization. This sample's treatment: therapeutic diphenylcyclopropenone sensitization with weekly scalp DPC. Study-level points and caveats: Significantly more large CDR3 similarity clusters arose among expanded TCRs than among controls. TCRs above 1 in 1000 frequency stayed constant with DPC sensitization.

This clonotype was counted only a few times. Its target is not known. TCRdb processed the RACE reads anew with MiXCR; each CDR3 protein has one entry. This table has 330,000 or so distinct CDR3 sequences, around 6% appearing once. This specimen was whole blood, taken in connection with sensitization to the hapten diphenylcyclopropenone (DPC). The chain carries TRBV20-1 and TRBJ2-3; D unresolved. The receptor was isolated from a woman between 18 and 29 years old with alopecia areata. Some clones in this sample may be carry-over from other donors' samples. The CDR3: CSAYIGDTQYF. CDR3 in DNA: TGCAGTGCGTATATAGGAGATACGCAGTATTTT.